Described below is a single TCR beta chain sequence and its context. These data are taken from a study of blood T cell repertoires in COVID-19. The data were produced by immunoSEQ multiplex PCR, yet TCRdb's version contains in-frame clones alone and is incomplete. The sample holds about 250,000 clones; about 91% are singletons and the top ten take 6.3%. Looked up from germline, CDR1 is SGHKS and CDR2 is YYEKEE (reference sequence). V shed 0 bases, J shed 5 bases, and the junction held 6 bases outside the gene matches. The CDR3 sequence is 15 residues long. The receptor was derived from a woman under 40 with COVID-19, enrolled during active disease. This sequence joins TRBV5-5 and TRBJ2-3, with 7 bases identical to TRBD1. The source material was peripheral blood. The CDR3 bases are TGTGCCAGCAGCTTGGACGGGACAGAATTAGATACGCAGTATTTT. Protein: CASSLDGTELDTQYF.